This T cell receptor beta chain was identified during a study of blood T cells in healthy people across ages. V was trimmed by 5 bases and J by 10 bases, leaving 15 bases between them. This CDR3 is 12 amino acids long. Per the germline V gene, CDR1 is MNHEY and CDR2 is SVGAGI. It was approximately 10 milliliters of peripheral blood that were drawn from each donor. For the second PCR, which ran for about 6 to 11 cycles, a sample-barcoded 5' primer and a J-beta primer mix were used. Carrying 12 random nucleotides, a template-switch adaptor labeled each individual cDNA molecule. TCRdb fed the 5' RACE reads into MiXCR, producing one record per CDR3 protein. The sample records roughly 800,000 distinct CDR3 sequences, 55% to 70% being singletons.

Source material: blood. This clonotype was obtained from a man aged 30 to 39 in good health. This sequence joins TRBV6-5 and TRBJ2-7; the D call may be TRBD1 or TRBD2 (6 bases each). DNA for the CDR3: TGTGCCAGCAGTGTTAGGGGGGAATTTCAGTACTTC. Protein: CASSVRGEFQYF.